This record covers a single T cell receptor (beta chain). Its antigen is still unknown. This record belongs to a study of Ad26.COV2.S vaccination and SARS-CoV-2 variants. The overall study: Intramuscular Ad26.COV2.S at 5x10^10 or 1x10^11 viral particles.

Germline-derived CDR1 and CDR2 are SGHNT and YYREEE (reference sequence). V lost 0 bases, J lost 0 bases, and 7 bases lay in between. CDR3 length equals 14 residues. As to treatment: 15 to 20 received Ad26.COV2.S at low or high dose, single or two shots; roughly five received placebo; per-sample allocation not given. On day 63 after the first injection, vaccine and placebo recipients gave samples. Boston supplied an adult donor aged 18-55 years. Overall study findings and caveats: Spike-specific CD8+ and CD4+ T cell responses reportedly showed substantial breadth after vaccination. Recipients of vaccine and of placebo showed similar breadth of their non-spike TCR repertoires.

Generated by immunoSEQ multiplex PCR, the TCRdb table keeps only in-frame clones and is missing some. Of approximately 400,000 clones listed, around 84% are singletons. The J gene is TRBJ2-7, the V gene TRBV5-4; TRBD1 is a possible D gene (5 bases). This specimen consisted of peripheral blood, obtained in a trial of Ad26.COV2.S vaccine versus placebo. This sequence was found in a person between 18 and 65 years old who received the Ad26.COV2.S COVID-19 vaccine or a placebo. The CDR3 spells CASSLDRNSYEQYF. For the CDR3, the DNA is TGTGCCAGCAGCTTGGACAGGAACTCCTACGAGCAGTACTTC. The whole variable domain, filled in from reference TRBV5-4 and TRBJ2-7, reads ETGVTQSPTHLIKTRGQQVTLRCSSQSGHNTVSWYQQALGQGPQFIFQYYREEENGRGNFPPRFSGLQFPNYSSELNVNALELDDSALYLCASSLDRNSYEQYFGPGTRLTVT.